The sequence of this TCR beta chain was determined in a study of blood T cell repertoires in COVID-19. Study information: Whether acute or convalescent, the COVID-19 samples came from the United States, Italy and Spain.

Generated by immunoSEQ multiplex PCR, the TCRdb table keeps only in-frame clones and is missing some. This table has about 42,000 clones, around 82% appearing once. The sequencing input was peripheral blood. This clonotype was obtained from a human donor in a cohort sampled during active COVID-19.

The chain's CDR3 is CASSSPWGGTEQYF. As DNA, the CDR3 is TGTGCCAGCAGCTCCCCGTGGGGGGGCACCGAGCAGTACTTC. The chain links TRBV7-9 to TRBJ2-7, with D possibly being TRBD2 (7 bases). The CDR3 contains 14 residues. Trimming shortened V by 4 bases and J by 6 bases, and 16 bases separated the two germline ends. CDR1 is SEHNR and CDR2 is FQNEAQ in the germline V gene (reference sequence). The full variable domain, with the rest looked up from reference TRBV7-9 and TRBJ2-7, is DTGVSQNPRHKITKRGQNVTFRCDPISEHNRLYWYRQTLGQGPEFLTYFQNEAQLEKSRLLSDRFSAERPKGSFSTLEIQRTEQGDSAMYLCASSSPWGGTEQYFGPGTRLTVT.